This T cell receptor beta chain was profiled in a study of regulatory T cells in long-lasting Graves disease. There are many counts of this clonotype. The sample's time point: newly diagnosed GD, antithyroid drugs for less than 3 months. PBMC RNA served as the TCR library source. The CDR3 extends over 11 amino acids. V lost 5 bases to trimming and J lost 3 bases, with 8 bases between them. Germline loops: CDR1 GTSNPN, CDR2 SVGIG (reference sequence). Arm-PCR of CDR3 regions with iRepertoire HTBI primers generated TCR beta libraries. TCRdb called the multiplex PCR reads again in MiXCR, with one record for every CDR3 protein. The sample has fewer than 650,000 distinct CDR3 sequences; roughly 16% are singletons. This same sample was also part of a study on T cells in Graves' hyperthyroidism and ophthalmopathy.

This rearrangement joins TRBV30 to TRBJ2-7, with D possibly TRBD1 on 5 matching bases. The sample was peripheral blood mononuclear cells (PBMCs), taken at new diagnosis, from a patient treated with antithyroid drugs. The TCR originated in a woman aged 25 to 39 with Graves disease. The CDR3 bases are TGTGCCTGGGGACACGACTACGAGCAGTACTTC. Amino acids: CAWGHDYEQYF.